One sample yielded the 27 T cell receptor beta chains listed below, sequenced in a study of OX40 agonist ivuxolimab in advanced cancers. Clones were sequenced by immunoSEQ multiplex PCR, and TCRdb holds only the in-frame ones, with some missing. The sample carries some 81,000 clones, around 90% recorded once. Sequenced material: CD4+ or CD8+ T cells sorted from blood, taken in a trial of the OX40 agonist ivuxolimab. The source of these receptors is an adult with an advanced solid tumor such as melanoma, head and neck, liver or kidney cancer.

The J gene is TRBJ2-2, the V gene TRBV5-1; D possibly uses TRBD1 or TRBD2 (5 bases each). CDR1 and CDR2 (germline): SGHRS, YFSETQ. This CDR3 contains 18 residues. Trimming took off 4 bases at V and 1 base at J, with 20 bases between the two ends. The CDR3 spells CASSPGLWGPLNTGELFF. In DNA, the CDR3 is TGCGCCAGCAGCCCCGGTTTGTGGGGACCCCTGAACACCGGGGAGCTGTTTTTT.

The chain joins TRBV9 to TRBJ2-1, with 10 bases identical to TRBD2. The CDR3 consists of 15 residues. The J segment lost 5 bases and the V segment lost 0 bases, leaving 2 bases of the junction unmatched. Looked up from germline, CDR1 is SGDLS and CDR2 is YYNGEE. This CDR3 reads CASSVALAGNNEQFF. The CDR3 DNA follows: TGTGCCAGCAGCGTAGCACTAGCGGGGAACAATGAGCAGTTCTTC. The full variable domain, completed using reference TRBV9 and TRBJ2-1, is DSGVTQTPKHLITATGQRVTLRCSPRSGDLSVYWYQQSLDQGLQFLIQYYNGEERAKGNILERFSAQQFPDLHSELNLSSLELGDSALYFCASSVALAGNNEQFFGPGTRLTVL.

The V gene is TRBV6-1, the J gene TRBJ1-1, with D unclear. Germline lookup yields CDR1 MNHNS and CDR2 SASEGT. This CDR3 has 13 amino acids. Trimming took off 6 bases at V and 3 bases at J, with 11 bases between the two ends. CDR3 protein: CASRLPGYTEAFF. CDR3 coding DNA: TGTGCCAGCAGATTACCGGGATACACTGAAGCTTTCTTT.

This chain connects TRBV15 to TRBJ2-7; 9 nucleotides match TRBD1. Germline CDR1 LNHNV, CDR2 YYDKDF (reference sequence). V dropped 3 bases and J dropped 1; count of bases not matched to a gene: 7. There are 16 residues in the CDR3. In DNA, the CDR3 is TGTGCCACCAGCAGGGAAACAGGGGGCAGGTCCTACGAGCAGTACTTC. Its protein is CATSRETGGRSYEQYF.

The V gene is TRBV28, the J gene TRBJ2-5; either TRBD1 or TRBD2 may fit D (6 bases each). CDR1 MDHEN and CDR2 SYDVKM come from the germline V gene. The ends were cut back, 7 bases at V and 5 bases at J, with 14 bases in the middle. The length of the CDR3 is 13 residues. The CDR3 DNA follows: TGTGCCAGCATTTCGGGGGCGAGCGAGACCCAGTACTTC. It specifies CASISGASETQYF.

This rearrangement joins TRBV10-3 to TRBJ2-1; D is unclear. CDR3 size: 12 residues. Germline CDR1 reads ENHRY; CDR2 reads SYGVKD. V shed 4 bases and J shed 7 bases, with 8 bases lying between them. The CDR3 bases are TGTGCCATCAGTGTTCAAACTAATGAGCAGTTCTTC. It encodes CAISVQTNEQFF.

The chain has TRBV30 and TRBJ2-7; D is possibly TRBD2 (5 bases). Germline CDR1 GTSNPN, CDR2 SVGIG (reference sequence). V was cut by 2 bases and J by 4 bases, with 12 bases left in between. CDR3 length: 13 residues. CDR3 sequence reads: CAWSRSGLYEQYF. CDR3 coding DNA: TGTGCCTGGAGTCGGAGCGGTCTATACGAGCAGTACTTC.

The J gene is TRBJ1-2, the V gene TRBV5-4; no firm D call. Germline V lookup: CDR1 SGHNT, CDR2 YYREEE (reference sequence). The CDR3 sequence is 13 residues long. Between the trimmed V and J ends, which lost 3 bases and 7 bases, there was a span of 13 bases. The CDR3, as DNA: TGTGCCAGCAGCTCGTCACGGATGTCTGGCTACACCTTC. This translates into CASSSSRMSGYTF.

The rearrangement joins TRBV11-1 to TRBJ2-7, with TRBD2 as a possible D gene (7 bases). The germline V and J ends were trimmed by 5 bases and 6 bases, with 20 bases remaining between them. Germline CDR1 and CDR2: SGHAT and FQDESV (reference sequence). The CDR3 covers 15 residues. CDR3 in amino acids: CASSLLGRGPFEQYF. CDR3 sequence (DNA): TGTGCCAGCAGCCTTCTGGGGCGGGGGCCCTTCGAGCAGTACTTC.

The chain recombines TRBV6-5 with TRBJ2-4; the match to TRBD1 covers 7 bases. Trimming at V came to 4 bases and at J to 5 bases, leaving 5 bases not matched to a gene. Germline lookup yields CDR1 MNHEY and CDR2 SVGAGI. The length of the CDR3 is 14 residues. CDR3 nucleotide sequence: TGTGCCAGCAGTTCCCTAGGGACAGAAAACATTCAGTACTTC. This translates into CASSSLGTENIQYF.

The V call is TRBV7-2, the J call TRBJ2-3; D remains ambiguous. CDR1 is SGHTA, CDR2 FQGNSA, per germline. CDR3 length: 15 residues. V dropped 3 bases and J dropped 0 bases, with 10 bases sitting between them. CDR3: CASSFDSWSTDTQYF. CDR3 bases: TGTGCCAGCAGCTTTGACTCTTGGAGCACAGATACGCAGTATTTT.

V is TRBV27 and J is TRBJ2-6; D not certain. Per the germline V gene, CDR1 is MNHEY and CDR2 is SMNVEV (reference sequence). CDR3 size: 13 residues. Trimming removed 6 bases from V and 4 bases from J, with 7 bases in between. The CDR3 spells CASSLVGANVLTF. The CDR3 DNA reads as TGTGCCAGCAGCCTCGTCGGGGCCAACGTCCTGACTTTC.

This clone was counted once. As DNA, the CDR3 is TGTGCCAGCAGCCCTAGCGTCCAGGGGGTCTACAATGAGCAGTTCTTC. It translates to CASSPSVQGVYNEQFF. The chain is built from TRBV7-3 and TRBJ2-1; D possibly corresponds to TRBD1 (7 bases). This CDR3 has 16 residues. Germline V gene lookup returns CDR1 SGHTA and CDR2 FQGTGA. The germline V and J ends were trimmed by 5 bases and 3 bases, with 17 bases remaining between them.

V is TRBV2 and J is TRBJ2-7; TRBD2 might be the D (7 bases). Germline CDR1 is SNHLY and CDR2 is FYNNEI. The CDR3 length is 14 residues. V lost 6 bases to trimming and J lost 6 bases, with 18 bases between them. The CDR3 DNA follows: TGTGCCAGCAGGGAACAGGGTCCTAGCGGCGAGCAGTACTTC. It yields the protein CASREQGPSGEQYF.

This clone was detected once. The chain carries TRBV10-3 and TRBJ2-7, with 7 bases lining up with TRBD2. The CDR3 has 15 residues. The germline gives CDR1 ENHRY, CDR2 SYGVKD. The V segment lost 0 bases and the J segment 2 bases; nucleotides outside the gene matches: 4. The CDR3 protein is CAISESGAGAYEQYF. The CDR3 nucleotides read TGTGCCATCAGTGAGTCAGGGGCGGGAGCCTACGAGCAGTACTTC.

The chain couples TRBV14 to TRBJ2-2; either TRBD1 or TRBD2 may fit D (5 bases each). The CDR3 length is 16 residues. Germline V lookup: CDR1 SGHDN, CDR2 FVKESK. Trimming shortened V by 3 bases and J by 1 base, and 12 bases separated the two germline ends. CDR3 coding DNA: TGTGCCAGCAGCCAGATGGGGGTCGTGAACACCGGGGAGCTGTTTTTT. Encoded protein: CASSQMGVVNTGELFF.

This chain joins TRBV12-5 and TRBJ2-1, with TRBD2 matching over 8 bases. The trim removed 4 bases at V and 0 bases at J, leaving 11 bases unmatched. CDR3 length equals 18 residues. CDR1 is LGHNT and CDR2 is FRNRAP in the germline V gene. The CDR3 reads CASGSPSGRGYSYNEQFF. For the CDR3, the DNA is TGTGCTAGTGGTTCGCCTTCCGGGAGGGGCTACTCCTACAATGAGCAGTTCTTC. The full variable domain, completed using reference TRBV12-5 and TRBJ2-1, is DARVTQTPRHKVTEMGQEVTMRCQPILGHNTVFWYRQTMMQGLELLAYFRNRAPLDDSGMPKDRFSAEMPDATLATLKIQPSEPRDSAVYFCASGSPSGRGYSYNEQFFGPGTRLTVL.

This clone has just one count. J is TRBJ2-2 and V is TRBV4-3; 7 positions match TRBD2. From germline, CDR1 is LGHNA and CDR2 YSLEER. J was trimmed by 5 bases and V by 6 bases; bases with no gene match: 6. CDR3 size: 14 residues. CDR3 in amino acids: CASRSHGGTGELFF. CDR3 DNA: TGCGCCAGCAGGTCCCACGGGGGGACCGGGGAGCTGTTTTTT.

This clone turned up a few times. V usage is TRBV6-5 and J usage is TRBJ1-5, with a possible D match to TRBD1 (5 bases). The germline V and J ends were trimmed by 2 bases and 6 bases, with 14 bases remaining between them. Looked up from germline, CDR1 is MNHEY and CDR2 is SVGAGI. This CDR3 has 15 amino acids. The CDR3 coding sequence is TGTGCCAGCAGTTACCCATCCAGGGAGAGTCAGCCCCAGCATTTT. This encodes CASSYPSRESQPQHF.

This clone showed up just once. The chain carries TRBV7-3 and TRBJ1-1; D is ambiguous. Germline V gene data show CDR1 as SGHTA and CDR2 as FQGTGA. Deletions cut 5 bases from V and 5 bases from J, with 15 bases between. The CDR3 runs to 14 residues. CDR3 coding DNA: TGTGCCAGCAGCCTGGATGGGAGGATAACTGAAGCTTTCTTT. As protein: CASSLDGRITEAFF.

On this clone itself: At one boundary the junction diverges from the germline segment, which might be a read error. The rearrangement links TRBV5-6 to TRBJ2-3; D is undetermined. This CDR3 spans 15 amino acids. CDR1 is SGHDT and CDR2 is YYEEEE in the germline V gene. The CDR3 region is CASSRNLLSKDTQYF. CDR3 DNA: TGTGCCAGCAGTAGGAACCTCCTAAGCAAAGATACGCAGTATTTT.

The chain couples TRBV7-2 to TRBJ2-5; D may be TRBD2 (6 bases). Trimming left V 0 bases short and J 5 bases short, with 13 bases between. Germline V gene lookup returns CDR1 SGHTA and CDR2 FQGNSA. This CDR3 spans 15 amino acids. CDR3 protein: CASSLAIPGRETQYF. The CDR3 DNA sequence: TGTGCCAGCAGCTTAGCGATCCCAGGGAGGGAGACCCAGTACTTC.

The chain joins TRBV7-8 to TRBJ1-6; perhaps TRBD1 as D (5 bases). Germline lookup yields CDR1 SGHVS and CDR2 FQNEAQ. CDR3 length: 13 residues. V lost 5 bases, J lost 11 bases, and 13 bases lay in between. CDR3 DNA: TGTGCCAGCAGCGTGGATCAGGGAACACCCCTCCACTTT. Translation gives CASSVDQGTPLHF.

This clone was observed once. This chain joins TRBV11-2 and TRBJ1-1; the D is unclear. This CDR3 is 16 amino acids long. Trimming pared 1 base from V and 4 bases from J, leaving 16 bases between. Germline V CDR1 and CDR2: SGHAT, FQNNGV. CDR3 DNA sequence: TGTGCCAGCAGCTTAGGAGGTCCAGGAAAAGGCACTGAAGCTTTCTTT. Residues: CASSLGGPGKGTEAFF.

The V and J genes are TRBV6-5 and TRBJ1-6, with TRBD1 matching 7 bases. Looked up from germline, CDR1 is MNHEY and CDR2 is SVGAGI. The CDR3 contains 15 residues. V was pared by 5 bases and J by 7 bases, with 8 bases of the junction left unmatched. DNA for the CDR3: TGTGCCAGCAGTACCACCGGGACAGTAAATTCACCCCTCCACTTT. Translation: CASSTTGTVNSPLHF.

The J gene is TRBJ1-1, the V gene TRBV10-1; the D gene is possibly TRBD1 (6 bases). CDR3 size: 12 residues. V was clipped by 9 bases and J by 4 bases, with 12 bases between them. Per the germline V gene, CDR1 is WNHNN and CDR2 is SYGVQD (reference sequence). The CDR3 nucleotides are TGCGCCAGTGGGGGGGGCGTCACTGAAGCTTTCTTT. This encodes CASGGGVTEAFF.

CDR3 loop: CASSPLGGPVTGELFF. CDR3 DNA: TGTGCCAGCAGTCCCCTGGGGGGGCCGGTCACCGGGGAGCTGTTTTTT. The V gene is TRBV28, the J gene TRBJ2-2; D is perhaps TRBD2 (7 bases). CDR3 length: 16 amino acids. Germline V gene sequence: CDR1 MDHEN, CDR2 SYDVKM. Trimming pared 5 bases from V and 4 bases from J, leaving 17 bases between. Drawing the rest from reference TRBV28 and TRBJ2-2, the complete variable domain is DVKVTQSSRYLVKRTGEKVFLECVQDMDHENMFWYRQDPGLGLRLIYFSYDVKMKEKGDIPEGYSVSREKKERFSLILESASTNQTSMYLCASSPLGGPVTGELFFGEGSRLTVL.